The 26 T cell receptor beta chains below all came from one sample that was sequenced in a study of regulatory T cells in long-lasting Graves disease. Libraries of TCR beta came from iRepertoire HTBI primers plus Arm-PCR of CDR3 regions. TCRdb reprocessed the multiplex PCR reads with MiXCR, giving one entry per CDR3 protein. The profile shows 350,000 to 500,000 distinct CDR3 sequences, roughly a fifth of them singletons. Time point in this sample: persistent/refractory GD, antithyroid drugs over 5 years with positive TRAb. Isolated PBMC RNA provided the starting material for the TCR library. The sample consisted of peripheral blood mononuclear cells (PBMCs), taken when the disease was refractory, from a patient treated with antithyroid drugs. These receptors were obtained from a female donor with Graves disease.

This clonotype has ten or more counts. The rearrangement links TRBV27 to TRBJ2-5; 13 bases are a match to TRBD2. Trimming took 6 bases from V and 2 from J; bases not matched to a gene: 6. The CDR3 covers 16 residues. Per the germline V gene, CDR1 is MNHEY and CDR2 is SMNVEV (reference sequence). CDR3 residues: CASRGTSGIEQETQYF. The CDR3 bases are TGTGCCAGCAGGGGGACTAGCGGGATTGAGCAAGAGACCCAGTACTTC.

The rearrangement joins TRBV27 to TRBJ1-2; no clear D gene. Trimming stripped 7 bases from V and 1 base from J, with 10 bases between. This CDR3 is 13 amino acids long. Germline V lookup: CDR1 MNHEY, CDR2 SMNVEV (reference sequence). This CDR3 reads CASKTTHNYGYTF. DNA for the CDR3: TGTGCCAGCAAAACAACCCATAACTATGGCTACACCTTC.

A remark on this clonotype: Being one base from a much bigger clone, this may be a read error. The V and J genes are TRBV28 and TRBJ2-2, with D hard to call. The CDR3 length is 14 residues. The V and J ends lost 11 bases and 3 bases respectively, with 16 bases between them. Germline assignment: CDR1 MDHEN and CDR2 SYDVKM. CDR3 sequence reads: CAGTPTPYTGELFF. In DNA form, the CDR3 reads TGTGCCGGCACCCCTACACCCTACACCGGGGAGCTGTTTTTT.

CDR3 region: CSAGRGDRDNQPQHF. The DNA for the CDR3 is TGCAGTGCTGGAAGGGGGGACAGGGATAATCAGCCCCAGCATTTT. J is TRBJ1-5 and V is TRBV20-1, with 9 bases matching TRBD1. With 5 bases clipped from V and 4 bases from J, the junction kept 9 bases outside the gene matches. The CDR3 has 15 residues. Germline V gene data show CDR1 as DFQATT and CDR2 as SNEGSKA (reference sequence).

This clonotype was counted many times. The rearrangement uses TRBV2 and TRBJ1-1, with a possible D match to TRBD1 (5 bases). V lost 7 bases to trimming and J lost 0 bases, with 9 bases between them. The CDR3 totals 13 residues. Germline assignment: CDR1 SNHLY and CDR2 FYNNEI. The CDR3 spells CASTTEMNTEAFF. The DNA for the CDR3 is TGTGCCAGCACGACAGAGATGAACACTGAAGCTTTCTTT.

This clonotype was seen repeatedly, ten times or more. The chain uses TRBV6-1 and TRBJ1-5; D ambiguous. The CDR3 totals 13 residues. The germline V gene encodes CDR1 MNHNS and CDR2 SASEGT. The V gene lost 6 bases and the J gene lost 7 bases, with 13 bases spanning the gap. CDR3 protein: CASSAEKVQPQHF. DNA of the CDR3: TGTGCCAGCAGCGCAGAGAAGGTACAGCCCCAGCATTTT.

This clonotype showed up just a few times. The chain joins TRBV29-1 to TRBJ2-6; D possibly corresponds to TRBD2 (6 bases). Looked up from germline, CDR1 is SQVTM and CDR2 is ANQGSEA. Trimming removed 6 bases at V and 0 bases at J, with 12 bases between. The CDR3 has 15 amino acids. CDR3 DNA: TGCAGCGTCTCAGCGGGTCCCTCTGGGGCCAACGTCCTGACTTTC. Its translation is CSVSAGPSGANVLTF. The full variable domain, its missing parts supplied by reference TRBV29-1 and TRBJ2-6, is SAVISQKPSRDICQRGTSLTIQCQVDSQVTMMFWYRQQPGQSLTLIATANQGSEATYESGFVIDKFPISRPNLTFSTLTVSNMSPEDSSIYLCSVSAGPSGANVLTFGAGSRLTVL.

About this clonotype itself: A much more abundant neighbour one base away suggests this may be a read error. The rearrangement joins TRBV6-1 to TRBJ1-5; no firm D call. Germline CDR1 MNHNS, CDR2 SASEGT. This CDR3 contains 15 residues. Between the trimmed V and J ends, which lost 10 bases and 0 bases, there was a span of 16 bases. CDR3 protein: CANIEDPHSNQPQHF. Written as DNA, the CDR3 is TGTGCCAACATCGAGGACCCTCATAGCAATCAGCCCCAGCATTTT.

This rearrangement joins TRBV28 to TRBJ2-1, with 9 bases identical to TRBD2. There are 14 residues in the CDR3. With 5 bases clipped from V and 9 bases from J, the junction kept 8 bases outside the gene matches. Germline values: CDR1 MDHEN, CDR2 SYDVKM. In DNA, the CDR3 is TGTGCCAGCAGTCAAGGGGGACTAGCCGTTGAGCAGTTCTTC. Translated, it gives CASSQGGLAVEQFF.

J is TRBJ1-5 and V is TRBV28; 7 nucleotides align to TRBD1. The ends lost 6 bases at V and 8 bases at J; junction bases unmatched: 13. The CDR3 is made up of 15 amino acids. Germline values: CDR1 MDHEN, CDR2 SYDVKM. This CDR3 is CASSLPTGPGKPQHF. CDR3 in DNA: TGTGCCAGCAGCCTACCGACAGGGCCTGGGAAGCCCCAGCATTTT.

The genes are TRBV28 and TRBJ1-5; perhaps TRBD1 as D (5 bases). CDR3 length: 15 residues. Germline V gene lookup returns CDR1 MDHEN and CDR2 SYDVKM. V lost 5 bases, J lost 9 bases, and 20 bases lay in between. The CDR3 reads CASSKQLQGGRPQHF. CDR3 nucleotides: TGTGCCAGCAGTAAACAGCTCCAGGGAGGTCGGCCCCAGCATTTT.

This clonotype was recorded many times. The chain employs TRBV28 and TRBJ1-1; D uncertain. The length of the CDR3 is 14 residues. The germline V and J ends were trimmed by 3 bases and 3 bases, with 11 bases remaining between them. The germline V gene has CDR1 MDHEN and CDR2 SYDVKM. In nucleotides, the CDR3 is TGTGCCAGCAGTTTGTCAGCTCGGCACACTGAAGCTTTCTTT. Translation: CASSLSARHTEAFF.

The chain is built from TRBV6-1 and TRBJ1-1; D might be TRBD1 (5 bases). This CDR3 has 13 residues. Germline V gene sequence: CDR1 MNHNS, CDR2 SASEGT. The ends were cut back, 9 bases at V and 1 base at J, with 12 bases in the middle. CDR3 DNA: TGTGCCAGTCCCAGGGACCCGAACACTGAAGCTTTCTTT. Amino acid sequence: CASPRDPNTEAFF.

The gene calls are TRBV20-1 and TRBJ2-7; 11 nucleotides agree with TRBD2. Trimming at V came to 1 base and at J to 0 bases, leaving 2 bases not matched to a gene. The CDR3 runs 15 residues. In germline, CDR1 is DFQATT, CDR2 SNEGSKA (reference sequence). For the CDR3, the DNA is TGCAGTGCTAGAGTCGGACTAGCGGGCTCCTACGAGCAGTACTTC. This sequence encodes CSARVGLAGSYEQYF.

This clonotype has ten or more counts. V is TRBV28 and J is TRBJ2-7; perhaps TRBD1 as D (5 bases). The V gene lost 6 bases and the J gene lost 1 base, with 10 bases spanning the gap. CDR3 length equals 13 residues. Germline V gene data show CDR1 as MDHEN and CDR2 as SYDVKM. CDR3 loop: CASRAGSSYEQYF. DNA of the CDR3: TGTGCCAGCAGGGCAGGGTCTTCCTACGAGCAGTACTTC.

This clonotype was seen repeatedly, ten times or more. The chain is built from TRBV7-6 and TRBJ2-3; D unclear. The CDR3 length is 13 residues. Germline V lookup: CDR1 SGHVS, CDR2 FNYEAQ. V was cut by 6 bases and J by 3 bases, with 10 bases left in between. CDR3 in DNA: TGTGCCAGCAGTTCTGGCAGGACAGATACGCAGTATTTT. Translated, it gives CASSSGRTDTQYF.

The table lists this clonotype with many counts. The V and J genes are TRBV15 and TRBJ1-4; no firm D call. Per the germline V gene, CDR1 is LNHNV and CDR2 is YYDKDF (reference sequence). CDR3 size: 17 residues. Trimming took off 1 base at V and 2 bases at J, with 14 bases between the two ends. The CDR3 loop is CATSRAPPGLTNEKLFF. In DNA, the CDR3 is TGTGCCACCAGCAGAGCTCCCCCGGGTTTGACTAATGAAAAACTGTTTTTT.

This clonotype was counted only a few times. The chain uses TRBV5-1 and TRBJ2-2; D remains unclear. V shed 0 bases and J shed 6 bases, with 6 bases lying between them. Per the germline V gene, CDR1 is SGHRS and CDR2 is YFSETQ. The CDR3 runs 13 residues. The CDR3 DNA sequence: TGCGCCAGCAGCTTGGACGGGTCCGGGGAGCTGTTTTTT. Its translation is CASSLDGSGELFF. The whole variable domain, remainder taken from reference TRBV5-1 and TRBJ2-2, is KAGVTQTPRYLIKTRGQQVTLSCSPISGHRSVSWYQQTPGQGLQFLFEYFSETQRNKGNFPGRFSGRQFSNSRSEMNVSTLELGDSALYLCASSLDGSGELFFGEGSRLTVL.

To note about this clonotype: A read error may explain this, as a much larger clone is one base away. The genes are TRBV11-2 and TRBJ2-2, with D possibly TRBD2 on 5 matching bases. Trimming took off 2 bases at V and 4 bases at J, with 23 bases between the two ends. Germline CDR1 and CDR2: SGHAT and FQNNGV. The CDR3 is 19 amino acids. The CDR3 spells CASSLTQWGAAQSTGELFF. The CDR3 DNA follows: TGTGCCAGCAGCTTAACTCAATGGGGAGCGGCTCAGAGCACCGGGGAGCTGTTTTTT.

The chain combines TRBV2 with TRBJ1-3, with D perhaps matching TRBD1 (5 bases). CDR1 and CDR2 from the germline V gene are SNHLY and FYNNEI. The CDR3 spans 15 residues. Trimming removed 10 bases at V and 1 base at J, with 17 bases between. The CDR3 here is CATSPGSLSGNTIYF. In nucleotides, the CDR3 is TGTGCCACCTCCCCAGGGTCCCTATCTGGAAACACCATATATTTT.

The chain employs TRBV28 and TRBJ1-1; D unclear. The ends were cut back, 3 bases at V and 0 bases at J, with 14 bases in the middle. There are 16 residues in the CDR3. The germline V gene has CDR1 MDHEN and CDR2 SYDVKM. CDR3 nucleotides: TGTGCCAGCAGTTTTTTAGTTGGCAGGATGAACACTGAAGCTTTCTTT. Residues: CASSFLVGRMNTEAFF.

This clonotype was counted a few times. V and J are TRBV12-3 or TRBV12-4 and TRBJ2-2; the match to TRBD2 covers 11 bases. This CDR3 contains 18 residues. V lost 7 bases, J lost 1 base, and 11 bases stayed unmatched. CDR3 sequence reads: CASTMSPGTSGNTGELFF. The CDR3, as DNA: TGTGCCAGCACCATGAGTCCCGGGACTAGCGGGAACACCGGGGAGCTGTTTTTT.

The chain couples TRBV2 to TRBJ1-3; D not resolved. CDR3 length equals 17 residues. Trimming removed 0 bases at V and 3 bases at J, with 15 bases between. Germline V gene lookup returns CDR1 SNHLY and CDR2 FYNNEI. CDR3 nucleotides: TGTGCCAGCAGTGAAGCGCTTCTCGCTCCCTATGGAAACACCATATATTTT. Amino acid sequence: CASSEALLAPYGNTIYF.

The J gene is TRBJ1-1, the V gene TRBV4-1; D is ambiguous. The germline gives CDR1 MGHRA, CDR2 YSYEKL. The CDR3 runs to 14 residues. V was cut by 2 bases and J by 0 bases, with 7 bases left in between. For the CDR3, the DNA is TGCGCCAGCAGCCAACCTAGTCTGAACACTGAAGCTTTCTTT. The encoded protein is CASSQPSLNTEAFF.

Only a few counts were recorded for this clonotype. The V call is TRBV9, the J call TRBJ2-2; D ambiguous. The CDR3 covers 13 residues. The germline V gene encodes CDR1 SGDLS and CDR2 YYNGEE. V lost 3 bases and J lost 6, with 9 bases in between. The CDR3 reads CASSGSDPGELFF. CDR3 sequence (DNA): TGTGCCAGCAGCGGAAGCGATCCCGGGGAGCTGTTTTTT.

As regards this clonotype: A much larger clonotype is one base distant, so this may be a read error. The chain recombines TRBV20-1 with TRBJ2-3; 7 bases align to TRBD2. This CDR3 is 15 amino acids long. Looked up from germline, CDR1 is DFQATT and CDR2 is SNEGSKA (reference sequence). The CDR3 coding sequence is TGCAGTACTAGAGTAGGCGGGAGAAGGACAGATACGCAGTATTTT. Protein product: CSTRVGGRRTDTQYF.